This TCR beta chain stems from a study of OX40 agonist ivuxolimab in advanced cancers. Study at large: The study gave patients intravenous ivuxolimab at 0.01 to 10 mg/kg every 2 weeks.

CDR1 is MNHEY and CDR2 is SVGAGI in the germline V gene. V gave up 0 bases and J gave up 8 bases, with 8 bases separating them. This CDR3 region has 13 residues. Overall study findings and caveats: Normalized expansion of T-cell clones was also low for some nonresponders. Clonal expansion was among the lowest in partial responders at 0.1-3.0 mg/kg, especially CD8+.

Here immunoSEQ multiplex PCR was the method, and the copy in TCRdb shows in-frame clones only, minus some. Of approximately 60,000 clones in the sample, approximately 85% are singletons; the top ten hold about 9.4%. Regarding this clone: As yet, its antigen is unknown.

This chain links TRBV6-5 with TRBJ1-5; D is unclear. This sequence originates from an adult with an advanced solid tumor such as melanoma, head and neck, liver or kidney cancer. This specimen consisted of CD4+ or CD8+ T cells sorted from blood, obtained in a trial of the OX40 agonist ivuxolimab. The CDR3 DNA reads TGTGCCAGCAGTTACTCATGGGGAGAGCCCCAGCATTTT. This gives the protein CASSYSWGEPQHF.